Listed below are T cell receptor beta chains from one sample, sequenced in a study of shared clonotypes between healthy human individuals. Method: immunoSEQ multiplex PCR; TCRdb's copy keeps in-frame clones and lacks some. This sample yields over a million clones, of which approximately 80% are seen a single time; approximately 0.56% belongs to the top ten. Material: memory CD4+ T cells from PBMCs. Source of these receptors: a man younger than 30 in good health. Some clones in this sample may be carry-over from other donors' samples. Each CDR3 is given with its conserved first and last residue.

cdr3_length	v_call	cdr3_aa
16	TRBV5-1	CASSLDGGSSYNEQFF
13	TRBV28	CASRSGTVYGYTF
13	TRBV7-6	CASSQGTGAEAFF
15	TRBV28	CASKGSRGKQETQYF
14	TRBV2	CASSGLPRGGELFF
16	TRBV4-3	CASSQESQSGANVPTF
15	TRBV5-5	CASSLWGASSDKLFF
14	TRBV5-1	CASSLADFTDTQYF
13	TRBV5-1	CASSPGANYGYTF
16	TRBV5-6	CASGGVLRSGANVLTF
13	TRBV10-3	CAISRQDDTEAFF
16	TRBV5-1	CASSPSPGGRYNEQFF
14	TRBV11-3	CASSLGGSQETQYF
18	TRBV19	CASSILFGGRGAGNTIYF
13	TRBV2	CASNLDRGEGYTF
12	TRBV28	CASSPRTGWVHF
15	TRBV5-1	CASSWATSISYEQYF
15	TRBV4-1	CASSASSRKVYEQYF
17	TRBV2	CASSDGWASGNTGELFF
15	TRBV5-1	CASSVGTSGHNEQFF
16	TRBV4-1	CASSQDWGGDNQPQHF
12	TRBV6-1	CASRGAVGEQYF
18	TRBV7-2	CASSLVPVQGAGDNEQFF
13	TRBV5-6	CASSLLVGGTQYF
15	TRBV13	CASSLAGGSLYEQYF
11	TRBV7-2	CASSFSETQYF
14	TRBV10-1	CASSEGLAGDEQYF
13	TRBV11-2	CASSHLKAYEQYF
13	TRBV28	CASLRRWADTQYF
15	TRBV4-1	CASSASGMRTDTQYF
14	TRBV6-6	CASSYSREVYEQYF
14	TRBV27	CASRKGWTGTEAFF
13	TRBV4-1	CASSQAPAPTIYF
15	TRBV5-1	CASSLGGTGAHEQYF
13	TRBV5-4	CASSLGTVEKLFF
16	TRBV30	CAWIKGLTKNTGELFF
11	TRBV20-1	CSARTGGEQYF
12	TRBV29-1	CSDLDRDGKLFF
19	TRBV19	CASRPQGAGRIFSNQPQHF
12	TRBV6-5	CASSNNRGSAFF
13	TRBV28	CASGGTAVYEQYF
16	TRBV7-9	CASSPGHLATNNEQFF
14	TRBV11-3	CASSRDRASNEQFF
16	TRBV4-3	CASSQDIPATNEKLFF
15	TRBV7-9	CASSLGSDSNQPQHF
15	TRBV28	CASSFPGGGSYGYTF
13	TRBV29-1	CSVVRLAEDTQYF
18	TRBV11-3	CASSPKLGQGGPLYGYTF
16	TRBV5-5	CASSPPNGGGTDTQYF